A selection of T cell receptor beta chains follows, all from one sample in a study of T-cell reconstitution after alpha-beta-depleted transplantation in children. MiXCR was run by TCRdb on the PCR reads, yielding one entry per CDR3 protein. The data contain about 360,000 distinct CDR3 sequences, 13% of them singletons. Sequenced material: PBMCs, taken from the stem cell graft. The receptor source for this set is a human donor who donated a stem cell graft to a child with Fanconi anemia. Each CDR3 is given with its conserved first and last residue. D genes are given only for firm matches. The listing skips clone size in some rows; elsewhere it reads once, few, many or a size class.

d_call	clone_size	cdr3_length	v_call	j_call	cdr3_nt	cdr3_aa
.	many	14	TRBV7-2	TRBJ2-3	TGTGCCAGCAGCTTAGCAGGGCTAGCAGATACGCAGTATTTT	CASSLAGLADTQYF
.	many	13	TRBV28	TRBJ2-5	TGTGCCAGCAGAGGGGGTCTCCAAGAGACCCAGTACTTC	CASRGGLQETQYF
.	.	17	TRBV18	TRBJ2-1	TGTGCCAGCTCCCTCCTCGGGGGCCTCAGCTCCTACAATGAGCAGTTCTTC	CASSLLGGLSSYNEQFF
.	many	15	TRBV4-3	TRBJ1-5	TGCGCCAGCAGCCAAGATGCGACTTTCAATCAGCCCCAGCATTTT	CASSQDATFNQPQHF
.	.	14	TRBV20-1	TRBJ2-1	TGCAGTGCTCCTCCAGGACTTCCGTACAATGAGCAGTTCTTC	CSAPPGLPYNEQFF
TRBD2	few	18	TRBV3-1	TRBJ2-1	TGTGCCAGCAGCCAAGTAACAACTAGCGGGGGGTCCTACAATGAGCAGTTCTTC	CASSQVTTSGGSYNEQFF
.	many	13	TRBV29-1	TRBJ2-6	TGCAGCGCAGGAAGCTCTGGGGCCAACGTCCTGACTTTC	CSAGSSGANVLTF
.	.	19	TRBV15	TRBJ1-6	TGTGCCACCAGCAGGACTGGAGGAGGCGACGGCTCCTATAATTCACCCCTCCACTTT	CATSRTGGGDGSYNSPLHF
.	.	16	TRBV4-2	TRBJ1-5	TGTGCCAGCAGAAATGTACTCGAGGGGAGCAATCAGCCCCAGCATTTT	CASRNVLEGSNQPQHF
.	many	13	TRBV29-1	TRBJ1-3	TGCAGCGTTGAGCAGGGCTCTGGAAACACCATATATTTT	CSVEQGSGNTIYF
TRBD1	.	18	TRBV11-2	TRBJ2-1	TGTGCCAGCAGCTTAGGAATCAGTCGACAGGGGGCTCGAAATGAGCAGTTCTTC	CASSLGISRQGARNEQFF
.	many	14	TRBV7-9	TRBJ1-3	TGTGCCAGCAGCTTCTCTGGCTCTGGAAACACCATATATTTT	CASSFSGSGNTIYF
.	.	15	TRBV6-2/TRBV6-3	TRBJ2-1	TGTGCCAGCAGTCCCGTCGAGAGGGGGTACAATGAGCAGTTCTTC	CASSPVERGYNEQFF
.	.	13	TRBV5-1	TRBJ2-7	TGCGCCAGCAGCCGGGGACTTTCCTACGAGCAGTACTTC	CASSRGLSYEQYF
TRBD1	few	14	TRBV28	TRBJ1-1	TGTGCCAGCAGTTTATCCGGAGGGGGCCCTGAAGCTTTCTTT	CASSLSGGGPEAFF
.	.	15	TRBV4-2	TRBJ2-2	TGTGCCAGCAGCCAAGATACTTCGGAGACCGGGGAGCTGTTTTTT	CASSQDTSETGELFF
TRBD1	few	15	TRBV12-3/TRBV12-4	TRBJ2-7	TGTGCCAGCAGTTTACGACAGGGGGTATCCTACGAGCAGTACTTC	CASSLRQGVSYEQYF
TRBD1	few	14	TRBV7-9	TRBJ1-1	TGTGCCAGCAGCCCGACCGGGACAGTATTAGAAGCTTTCTTT	CASSPTGTVLEAFF
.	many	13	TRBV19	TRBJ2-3	TGTGCCAGTAAGGAGGGAAACACAGATACGCAGTATTTT	CASKEGNTDTQYF
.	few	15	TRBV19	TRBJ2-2	TGTGCCAGTAAGGGAGAACTACCTAACACCGGGGAGCTGTTTTTT	CASKGELPNTGELFF
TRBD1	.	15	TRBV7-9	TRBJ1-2	TGTGCCAGCAGTAAACCCGGGACAGGGGGAAATGGCTACACCTTC	CASSKPGTGGNGYTF
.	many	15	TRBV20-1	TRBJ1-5	TGCAGTGCTGGATTACCTGCAGGGGCTGGGCAGCCCCAGCATTTT	CSAGLPAGAGQPQHF
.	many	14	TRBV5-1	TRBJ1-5	TGCGCCAGCAGCTTGTCAGGGTACAATCAGCCCCAGCATTTT	CASSLSGYNQPQHF
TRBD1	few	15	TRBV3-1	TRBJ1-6	TGTGCCAGCAGGGGCGTGGGACAGGGTAATTCACCCCTCCACTTT	CASRGVGQGNSPLHF
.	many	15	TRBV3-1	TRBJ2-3	TGTGCCAGCAGCCAAGATCACAGGGTCACAGATACGCAGTATTTT	CASSQDHRVTDTQYF
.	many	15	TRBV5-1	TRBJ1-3	TGCGCCAGCAGCTTGGACGGCAGCGAAAGAAACACCATATATTTT	CASSLDGSERNTIYF
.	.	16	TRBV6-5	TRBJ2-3	TGTGCCAGCAGTTACTCGAGTAGCGGCTTGACAAATACGCAGTATTTT	CASSYSSSGLTNTQYF
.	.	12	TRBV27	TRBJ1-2	TGTGCCAGCAGTTTACCCGGGGAAGGCTACACCTTC	CASSLPGEGYTF
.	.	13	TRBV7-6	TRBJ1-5	TGTGCCAGCAGCTTAGATACGGGTCAGCCCCAGCATTTT	CASSLDTGQPQHF
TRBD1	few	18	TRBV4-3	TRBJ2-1	TGCGCCAGCAGCCGACGATCGGACAGGGCGACGGGGGAGAATGGGCAGTTCTTC	CASSRRSDRATGENGQFF
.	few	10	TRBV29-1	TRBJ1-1	TGCAGCGCCAAAACTCTTGAAGCTTTCTTT	CSAKTLEAFF
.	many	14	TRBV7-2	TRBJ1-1	TGTGCCAGCAGCCCCAGACACAGGGATACTGAAGCTTTCTTT	CASSPRHRDTEAFF
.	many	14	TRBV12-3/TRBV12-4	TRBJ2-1	TGTGCCAGCAGTTTTCTGCGCCACGGGGATGAGCAGTTCTTC	CASSFLRHGDEQFF
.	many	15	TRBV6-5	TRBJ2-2	TGTGCCAGCAGTTACTCGACGGTGCCCAAGAGGGAGCTGTTTTTT	CASSYSTVPKRELFF
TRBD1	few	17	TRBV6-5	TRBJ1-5	TGTGCCAGCAGTTACGTTGGGACAGGGTTTTTCGGTCAGCCCCAGCATTTT	CASSYVGTGFFGQPQHF
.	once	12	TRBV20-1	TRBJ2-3	TGCAGTGCTAGAACGTCTTCAGATACGCAGTATTTT	CSARTSSDTQYF
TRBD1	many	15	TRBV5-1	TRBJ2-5	TGCGCCAGCAGCTGGGGGGACAGGTCGGAAGAGACCCAGTACTTC	CASSWGDRSEETQYF
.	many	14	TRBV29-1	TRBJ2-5	TGCAGCGGGGGACCGACCCCTGAAGAGGAGACCCAGTACTTC	CSGGPTPEEETQYF
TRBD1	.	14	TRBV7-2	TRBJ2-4	TGTGCCAGCAGCTTAGGAGGGGACAGAAACATTCAGTACTTC	CASSLGGDRNIQYF
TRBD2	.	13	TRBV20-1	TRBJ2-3	TGCAGTGCTAGAGATCCGTCGGGAGGTACGCAGTATTTT	CSARDPSGGTQYF
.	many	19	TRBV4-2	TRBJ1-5	TGTGCCAGCAGCCAAGAACCCCCCGGACAGAGCTATAGCAATCAGCCCCAGCATTTT	CASSQEPPGQSYSNQPQHF
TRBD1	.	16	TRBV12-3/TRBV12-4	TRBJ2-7	TGTGCCAGCAGTTTAGTGGCAGGGGGCGAACTCTACGAGCAGTACTTC	CASSLVAGGELYEQYF
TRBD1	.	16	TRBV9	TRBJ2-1	TGTGCCAGCAGCGTAATGGCCGGGACAGTCATTAATGAGCAGTTCTTC	CASSVMAGTVINEQFF
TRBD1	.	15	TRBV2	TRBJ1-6	TGTGCCAGCAGCGTAGACAGGGGTATTTCATCACCCCTCCACTTT	CASSVDRGISSPLHF
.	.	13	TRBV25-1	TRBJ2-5	TGTGCCAGCACTACGAACGGGAGAGAGACCCAGTACTTC	CASTTNGRETQYF
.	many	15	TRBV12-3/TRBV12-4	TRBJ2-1	TGTGCCAGCAGTTTAGCGGGGGGGCAGTACAATGAGCAGTTCTTC	CASSLAGGQYNEQFF
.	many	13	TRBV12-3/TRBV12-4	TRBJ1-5	TGTGCCAGCAGGGGGACGGAGAATCAGCCCCAGCATTTT	CASRGTENQPQHF
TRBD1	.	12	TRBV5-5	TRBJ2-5	TGTGCCAGCAGCTTCGAACAGGGGTCCCAGTACTTC	CASSFEQGSQYF
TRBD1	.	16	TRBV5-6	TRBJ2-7	TGTGCCAGCAGCTCCCCGGGACAGGGGACCATCTACGAGCAGTACTTC	CASSSPGQGTIYEQYF
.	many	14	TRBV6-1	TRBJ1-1	TGTGCCAGCAGTGCTCGGATCCGGGACACTGAAGCTTTCTTT	CASSARIRDTEAFF
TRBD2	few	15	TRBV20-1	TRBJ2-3	TGCAGTGCTCCCCGACTAGCGGGGGGGTTGGATACGCAGTATTTT	CSAPRLAGGLDTQYF
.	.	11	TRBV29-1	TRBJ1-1	TGCAGCGTTGGCAGGAACACTGAAGCTTTCTTT	CSVGRNTEAFF
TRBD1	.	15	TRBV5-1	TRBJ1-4	TGCGCCAGCAGCTTGAGGCGGACAGGGAGAGAAAAACTGTTTTTT	CASSLRRTGREKLFF
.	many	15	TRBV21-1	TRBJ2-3	TGTGCCAGCAGGACTAGCGGGGTTAGCACAGATACGCAGTATTTT	CASRTSGVSTDTQYF
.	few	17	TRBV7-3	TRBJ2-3	TGTGCCAGCAGCTTAACGGGGGCGACGGCTGGCACAGATACGCAGTATTTT	CASSLTGATAGTDTQYF
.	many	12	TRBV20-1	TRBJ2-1	TGCAGTGCCCTCCCGGACAGAGGTGAGCAGTTCTTC	CSALPDRGEQFF
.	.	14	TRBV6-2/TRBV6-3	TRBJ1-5	TGTGCCAGCAGGTGGAGGGGATTAAATCAGCCCCAGCATTTT	CASRWRGLNQPQHF
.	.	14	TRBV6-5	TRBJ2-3	TGTGCCAGCAGTTGGGGGGAGTTCACAGATACGCAGTATTTT	CASSWGEFTDTQYF